These T cell receptor beta chains were read from a single sample in a study of shared clonotypes between healthy human individuals. The assay was immunoSEQ multiplex PCR, and TCRdb's table has in-frame clones only and misses some. The sample holds around 610,000 clones, roughly 96% seen once. The sequenced sample was naive CD8+ T cells sorted from blood. The receptors originated from a woman aged 25-40 years in good health. CDR3s include the opening cysteine and the closing phenylalanine or tryptophan. A D gene is named only where the DNA matches it firmly. A clone size is listed for some rows: how often the clone was seen (once, few, many), or a class if it is expanded.

clone_size,j_call,d_call,v_call,cdr3_aa,cdr3_nt
.,TRBJ2-7,TRBD2,TRBV13,CASSLSSGSYEQYF,TGTGCCAGCAGCTTGTCTAGCGGCTCCTACGAGCAGTACTTC
.,TRBJ2-7,.,TRBV6-5,CASSYSTGDYEQYF,TGTGCCAGCAGTTACTCGACAGGCGACTACGAGCAGTACTTC
.,TRBJ2-2,.,TRBV9,CASSVVASANTGELFF,TGTGCCAGCAGCGTAGTCGCTAGCGCGAACACCGGGGAGCTGTTTTTT
.,TRBJ2-7,.,TRBV7-9,CASSPHDSSYEQYF,TGTGCCAGCAGCCCCCACGACAGCTCCTACGAGCAGTACTTC
.,TRBJ2-1,TRBD2,TRBV5-6,CASSLYGEAGVYNEQFF,TGTGCCAGCAGCTTGTATGGAGAAGCGGGAGTCTACAATGAGCAGTTCTTC
.,TRBJ2-7,.,TRBV13,CASSSRDRGNYEQYF,TGTGCCAGCAGCTCAAGGGATAGGGGAAACTACGAGCAGTACTTC
.,TRBJ2-6,.,TRBV27,CASSPGSFGSGANVLTF,TGTGCCAGCAGTCCCGGCTCTTTCGGCTCTGGGGCCAACGTCCTGACTTTC
.,TRBJ1-1,.,TRBV2,CASREWGRAMNTEAFF,TGTGCCAGCAGGGAATGGGGACGGGCAATGAACACTGAAGCTTTCTTT
once,TRBJ2-2,TRBD1,TRBV27,CASSLQGAVIGELFF,TGTGCCAGCAGTTTACAGGGGGCGGTTATCGGGGAGCTGTTTTTT
.,TRBJ2-4,.,TRBV28,CASSLANIQYF,TGTGCCAGCAGTTTAGCTAACATTCAGTACTTC
.,TRBJ1-2,.,TRBV4-1,CASSQDAEDYGYTF,TGCGCCAGCAGCCAAGATGCCGAGGACTATGGCTACACCTTC
.,TRBJ2-7,.,TRBV4-1,CASSLLRGGHRSYEQYF,TGCGCCAGCAGCCTCCTAAGGGGAGGCCACCGGTCCTACGAGCAGTACTTC
.,TRBJ1-4,TRBD1,TRBV5-4,CASSSQGPAIPTNEKLFF,TGTGCCAGCAGCTCACAGGGGCCGGCCATACCAACTAATGAAAAACTGTTTTTT
.,TRBJ2-7,TRBD2,TRBV27,CATALAEPYEQYF,TGTGCCACCGCGCTAGCGGAACCCTACGAGCAGTACTTC
.,TRBJ2-3,TRBD2,TRBV10-1,CASSPLAGTTSSTDTQYF,TGCGCCAGCAGCCCACTAGCGGGGACAACTTCTAGCACAGATACGCAGTATTTT